This T cell receptor beta chain was sequenced in a study of blood T cell repertoires in COVID-19. Study as a whole: Acute and convalescent COVID-19 samples came from the United States, Italy and Spain. Sources were T cells, B-cell-depleted T cells, or PBMCs; the material itself was cDNA or gDNA.

V was cut by 0 bases and J by 4 bases, with 12 bases left in between. The CDR3 runs to 15 residues. Germline CDR1 reads LGHDT; CDR2 reads YNNKEL (reference sequence). In the original analysis: Counts of nucleated cells, estimated from reference gene primer amplification, were obtained. The method was immunoSEQ multiplex PCR; TCRdb's version includes in-frame clones alone and lacks a portion of them. V, J and clone size reflect that table, while D and trimming were determined from the DNA. The sample comprises 95,000 to 150,000 clones, around 85% of which are singletons, and approximately 3.5% rests with the top ten. Seattle's cohort entered during active infection and was followed longitudinally.

Sequences were obtained from peripheral blood. This rearrangement joins TRBV3-1 (or the pseudogene TRBV3-2) to TRBJ1-2; D gene unclear. The sequence was collected from a woman older than 75 with COVID-19, enrolled during active disease. Written as DNA, the CDR3 is TGTGCCAGCAGCCAAGATCTGGTCAGTCCCTATGGCTACACCTTC. Translation: CASSQDLVSPYGYTF.